These 20 T cell receptor beta chains share one sample of origin, sequenced in a study of blood T cell repertoires in COVID-19. Some clones are missing from TCRdb's copy, which holds only in-frame ones; the method was immunoSEQ multiplex PCR. The data contain 200,000 to 250,000 clones, less than 90% of them singletons. Input material: peripheral blood. Every receptor here comes from a young man with active or convalescent COVID-19.

This clone appeared many times. The chain joins TRBV7-2 to TRBJ2-3, with 7 nucleotides matching TRBD1. Germline lookup yields CDR1 SGHTA and CDR2 FQGNSA. The CDR3 is 16 residues long. J was trimmed by 6 bases and V by 6 bases; bases with no gene match: 15. DNA of the CDR3: TGTGCCAGCAGTTACTTTCCCACCGGCAGGGGGGATACGCAGTATTTT. Its protein is CASSYFPTGRGDTQYF.

The rearrangement links TRBV6-6 to TRBJ2-5; no reliable D call. The length of the CDR3 is 15 residues. The V end lost 2 bases, the J end lost 0 bases, and 10 bases lay between the germline ends. The germline CDR1 and CDR2 sequences are MNHNY and SVGAGI (reference sequence). The chain's CDR3 is CASSYSETYQETQYF. The CDR3 coding sequence is TGTGCCAGCAGTTACAGCGAGACGTACCAAGAGACCCAGTACTTC.

The chain carries TRBV5-6 and TRBJ2-7; 7 nucleotides align to TRBD1. V dropped 4 bases and J dropped 2; count of bases not matched to a gene: 3. The CDR3 covers 13 residues. Looked up from germline, CDR1 is SGHDT and CDR2 is YYEEEE. The CDR3: CASSRGQTYEQYF. The CDR3 nucleotides read TGTGCCAGCAGCAGGGGACAGACCTACGAGCAGTACTTC.

The chain carries TRBV7-9 and TRBJ2-7, with D perhaps matching TRBD1 (6 bases). V lost 5 bases and J 0 bases, leaving 14 bases between the germline ends. CDR3 length equals 15 residues. Per the germline V gene, CDR1 is SEHNR and CDR2 is FQNEAQ (reference sequence). The CDR3 DNA reads TGTGCCAGCAGCCTGACAGGAGACAGCTCCTACGAGCAGTACTTC. It translates to CASSLTGDSSYEQYF. Supplemented by reference TRBV7-9 and TRBJ2-7, the full variable domain reads DTGVSQNPRHKITKRGQNVTFRCDPISEHNRLYWYRQTLGQGPEFLTYFQNEAQLEKSRLLSDRFSAERPKGSFSTLEIQRTEQGDSAMYLCASSLTGDSSYEQYFGPGTRLTVT.

The chain carries TRBV10-3 and TRBJ2-3; 10 bases line up with TRBD2. V was clipped by 8 bases and J by 5 bases; unmatched bases: 10. Germline loops: CDR1 ENHRY, CDR2 SYGVKD. This CDR3 is built from 15 residues. The CDR3 loop reads CAISASGSSVDTQYF. The DNA for the CDR3 is TGTGCCATCTCCGCTAGCGGGAGTTCAGTAGATACGCAGTATTTT.

This clone was detected only a few times. This sequence joins TRBV18 and TRBJ1-4; D call uncertain. Germline CDR1 and CDR2: KGHSH and LQKENI. V lost 2 bases and J 5 bases, leaving 3 bases between the germline ends. CDR3 size: 12 residues. CDR3 residues: CASSPINEKLFF. Written as DNA, the CDR3 is TGTGCCAGCTCACCAATAAATGAAAAACTGTTTTTT.

The chain combines TRBV24-1 with TRBJ1-1, with 10 bases lining up with TRBD1. CDR1 KGHDR and CDR2 SFDVKD come from the germline V gene. V was clipped by 0 bases and J by 0 bases; unmatched bases: 3. This CDR3 comprises 17 residues. DNA for the CDR3: TGTGCCACCAGTGATTTGCAAGGGACAGGGGTGAACACTGAAGCTTTCTTT. Encoded protein: CATSDLQGTGVNTEAFF.

The count of this clone is one. The chain carries TRBV27 and TRBJ2-7; 7 bases align to TRBD2. The V gene's germline CDR1 is MNHEY and CDR2 SMNVEV (reference sequence). The CDR3 is 14 amino acids. After removal of 6 bases from V and 2 bases from J, the junction contained 7 bases not matched to a gene. This CDR3 is CASRQGGPTYEQYF. The DNA for the CDR3 is TGTGCCAGCAGGCAGGGAGGGCCGACCTACGAGCAGTACTTC.

The genes are TRBV29-1 and TRBJ1-2; D unclear. The CDR3 spans 13 residues. Between the trimmed V and J ends, which lost 5 bases and 2 bases, there was a span of 12 bases. The germline CDR1 and CDR2 sequences are SQVTM and ANQGSEA. The CDR3 DNA reads as TGCAGCGTTAAGGAGGGCGGCAACTATGGCTACACCTTC. It codes for CSVKEGGNYGYTF.

This sequence joins TRBV28 and TRBJ1-5, with TRBD1 as a possible D gene (5 bases). Between the trimmed V and J ends, which lost 7 bases and 2 bases, there was a span of 15 bases. CDR1 MDHEN and CDR2 SYDVKM come from the germline V gene. CDR3 length: 15 residues. CDR3 sequence reads: CASIGGDRGNQPQHF. CDR3 DNA: TGTGCCAGCATCGGCGGGGACCGCGGCAATCAGCCCCAGCATTTT.

The CDR3 spells CASSQQGRQPQHF. CDR3 DNA: TGTGCCAGCAGCCAACAGGGGAGGCAGCCCCAGCATTTT. V gene TRBV6-2 or TRBV6-3 combines with J gene TRBJ1-5; 7 bases line up with TRBD1. The CDR3 consists of 13 residues. Germline CDR1 MNHEY, CDR2 SVGEGT. V lost 6 bases, J lost 7 bases, and 6 bases stayed unmatched.

This chain links TRBV4-3 with TRBJ2-5, with TRBD2 matching 8 bases. This CDR3 spans 15 amino acids. V shed 4 bases, J shed 5 bases, and the junction held 9 bases outside the gene matches. Germline V gives CDR1 LGHNA, CDR2 YSLEER. The CDR3 reads CASSRRTSFGETQYF. The CDR3 DNA is TGCGCCAGCAGCCGACGGACTAGCTTTGGGGAGACCCAGTACTTC.

The chain joins TRBV4-3 to TRBJ2-1; 7 bases are shared with TRBD2. This CDR3 region has 17 residues. With 1 base clipped from V and 2 bases from J, the junction kept 8 bases outside the gene matches. The germline V gene has CDR1 LGHNA and CDR2 YSLEER. The CDR3 spells CASSQAPSGLTYNEQFF. The CDR3 DNA sequence: TGCGCCAGCAGCCAAGCCCCTAGCGGCTTGACCTACAATGAGCAGTTCTTC.

This clone was observed once. The V gene is TRBV28, the J gene TRBJ1-4; 8 bases line up with TRBD1. The CDR3 covers 15 residues. Germline trimming cut 0 bases from V and 8 bases from J; bases unmatched to any gene: 5. Germline values: CDR1 MDHEN, CDR2 SYDVKM. The CDR3 reads CASSLWGRGQEKLFF. In DNA, the CDR3 is TGTGCCAGCAGTTTATGGGGCAGGGGGCAGGAAAAACTGTTTTTT.

This chain joins TRBV7-9 and TRBJ1-5; 8 bases are a match to TRBD1. The CDR3 has 13 amino acids. J lost 6 bases, V lost 5 bases, and 3 bases had no gene match. Germline CDR1 SEHNR, CDR2 FQNEAQ (reference sequence). CDR3 DNA sequence: TGTGCCAGCAGCGGACAGGGACTTCAGCCCCAGCATTTT. Translation gives CASSGQGLQPQHF.

The chain is built from TRBV19 and TRBJ2-7; 8 bases line up with TRBD1. Trimming took 5 bases from V and 2 from J; bases not matched to a gene: 5. This CDR3 contains 14 residues. The V gene's germline CDR1 is LNHDA and CDR2 SQIVND (reference sequence). As DNA, the CDR3 is TGTGCCAGTAGTGAATTCAGGGGGCCCTACGAGCAGTACTTC. This sequence encodes CASSEFRGPYEQYF.

The J gene is TRBJ1-3, the V gene TRBV27; 8 bases map to TRBD1. Germline CDR1 and CDR2: MNHEY and SMNVEV (reference sequence). V was pared by 5 bases and J by 2 bases, with 14 bases of the junction left unmatched. This CDR3 comprises 18 residues. The CDR3 coding sequence is TGTGCCAGCAGTCGTACGCCCACGACAGGGGTGGCTGGAAACACCATATATTTT. It encodes CASSRTPTTGVAGNTIYF.

J is TRBJ2-1 and V is TRBV5-1, with D possibly matching TRBD2 (5 bases). CDR3 length: 12 residues. Germline CDR1 is SGHRS and CDR2 is YFSETQ. V lost 3 bases to trimming and J lost 4 bases, with 5 bases between them. CDR3 loop: CASSSGYNEQFF. CDR3 sequence (DNA): TGCGCCAGCAGCTCGGGGTACAATGAGCAGTTCTTC.

The chain couples TRBV7-2 to TRBJ1-1; 9 bases map to TRBD1. Germline CDR1 SGHTA, CDR2 FQGNSA. CDR3 length: 13 amino acids. The V gene end was trimmed by 3 bases and the J gene end by 10 bases; junction bases not matched to a gene: 6. The chain's CDR3 is CASSLNRDRVAFF. The CDR3 coding sequence is TGTGCCAGCAGCTTGAACCGGGACAGGGTAGCTTTCTTT.

This clone was counted a few times. This rearrangement joins TRBV7-9 to TRBJ2-1; D may be TRBD1 (6 bases). CDR1 and CDR2 (germline): SEHNR, FQNEAQ (reference sequence). CDR3 length: 16 residues. V dropped 7 bases and J dropped 3 bases, with 19 bases sitting between them. CDR3: CASTSRRIRGYNEQFF. CDR3 coding DNA: TGTGCCAGCACCTCACGGCGAATCAGGGGCTACAATGAGCAGTTCTTC.